This T cell receptor beta chain was found in a study of shared clonotypes between healthy human individuals. Study context: Samples came from two female and a few male donors aged 18 to 49.

Turning to this clone: The antigen is undetermined.

General study results and limits: Estimated richness was generally greater in naive than memory subsets.

The CDR3 totals 14 residues. Germline-derived CDR1 and CDR2 are KGHSH and LQKENI. V dropped 4 bases and J dropped 1 base, with 8 bases sitting between them. Clones were sequenced by immunoSEQ multiplex PCR, and TCRdb holds only the in-frame ones, with some missing. The sample shows about 79,000 clones, around 57% of them seen only once. The sequencing sample was made of memory CD8+ T cells sorted from blood. Documented subset: CD45RO+ cells pooled with CCR7-negative TemRA cells. The rearrangement links TRBV18 to TRBJ1-5; D is uncertain. This TCR derives from a man aged 25 to 40 in good health. CDR3 protein: CASSRGTSNQPQHF. The CDR3 DNA is TGTGCCAGCTCACGCGGAACGAGCAATCAGCCCCAGCATTTT. The whole variable domain, remainder taken from reference TRBV18 and TRBJ1-5, is NAGVMQNPRHLVRRRGQEARLRCSPMKGHSHVYWYRQLPEEGLKFMVYLQKENIIDESGMPKERFSAEFPKEGPSILRIQQVVRGDSAAYFCASSRGTSNQPQHFGDGTRLSIL.